Each of the 17 T cell receptor beta chains below was sequenced from the same sample in a study of CD8+ T cells in alopecia areata. Following extraction, RNA underwent reverse transcription to cDNA, which served as the sequencing template. The data were produced by immunoSEQ multiplex PCR, yet TCRdb's version contains in-frame clones alone and is incomplete. The sample is made up of roughly 120,000 clones, none counted only once. The sample was lesional skin. Receptors originate from a C3H/HeJ mouse with alopecia areata. The mouse strain carries the MHC haplotype H2-k.

At least ten counts were recorded for this clone. Genes and germline come from the mouse. The sequence runs out 4 residues before the end of the CDR3; the remainder is reconstructed from the germline J gene. The genes are TRBV13-3 and TRBJ1-4; weak D call: TRBD1 (6 bases). Germline V gene lookup returns CDR1 NNHDY and CDR2 SYVADS. The V end was cut by 0 bases, the J end by 0 bases, with 9 bases between. This CDR3 comprises 16 residues. CDR3 DNA (partial): TGTGCCAGCAGTGATGGGGGGGCGATTTCCAACGAA. Its protein product is CASSDGGAISNE. The CDR3 as a whole reads CASSDGGAISNERLFF.

As for this clone: Gene names refer to mouse genes. The CDR3 end falls 4 residues outside the read, so it is completed with the germline J gene. This chain connects TRBV19 to TRBJ1-4; TRBD1 matches 9 bases. The length of the CDR3 is 15 residues. J was trimmed by 0 bases and V by 4 bases; bases with no gene match: 1. Germline CDR1 and CDR2: FNHDT and SITEND (reference sequence). CDR3 DNA, as far as it was read: TGTGCCAGCAGTCGGACAGGGGTTTCCAACGAA. This encodes CASSRTGVSNE. The whole CDR3 region reads CASSRTGVSNERLFF.

In its sample, this clone was seen many times. The gene symbols are mouse symbols. CDR3 bases read: TGTGCCAGCAGTTTCAGGGAGAGCTCC. The encoded protein is CASSFRESS. The whole CDR3 sequence reads CASSFRESSDYTF. The chain recombines TRBV13-3 with TRBJ1-2, with D possibly matching TRBD1 (5 bases). Coverage ceases 4 residues before the CDR3 finishes, and the germline J gene fills in the end. Deletions cut 4 bases from V and 4 bases from J, with 11 bases between. The germline V gene encodes CDR1 NNHDY and CDR2 SYVADS. This CDR3 has 13 residues.

About this clone: The genes and germline here are from mouse. The CDR3 end is not reached by the read, which stops 4 residues before it; the germline J gene fills it in. This chain uses TRBV19 with TRBJ2-7, with TRBD2 matching 13 bases. CDR3 length: 15 amino acids. V lost 0 bases and J lost 3; bases outside the gene matches: 0. Germline V gene lookup returns CDR1 FNHDT and CDR2 SITEND (reference sequence). Partial CDR3 DNA: TGTGCCAGCAGTATAGGGGACTGGGGGGGCTAT. It specifies CASSIGDWGGY. Given in full, the CDR3 is CASSIGDWGGYEQYF.

A remark on this clone: Mouse gene names and germline throughout. The read terminates 4 residues ahead of where the CDR3 ends, so the germline J gene completes it. This chain joins TRBV16 and TRBJ2-7; 7 positions match TRBD2. Germline V lookup: CDR1 SGHSA, CDR2 FRNQAP. This CDR3 spans 16 amino acids. V dropped 0 bases and J dropped 0; count of bases not matched to a gene: 5. CDR3 in amino acids: CASSLDLGGVSYEQYF. CDR3 DNA (partial): TGTGCAAGCAGCTTAGATCTCGGGGGGGTCTCCTAT.

This clone was seen only a few times. Mouse names are used for the genes. From the germline J gene comes the end of the CDR3, since the read stops 4 residues before it. This chain links TRBV13-2 with TRBJ2-5; tentative D call: TRBD1 (6 bases). The germline gives CDR1 NNHNN, CDR2 SYGAGS (reference sequence). The CDR3 contains 14 residues. The CDR3 spells CASGDANRVDTQYF. The CDR3 DNA, read in part, is TGTGCCAGCGGTGATGCAAACAGGGTGGAC.

On this clone itself: Gene names are the mouse ones. The CDR3 extends 4 residues past the end of the read, so its final part is completed from the germline J gene. V and J are TRBV1 and TRBJ1-1, with D tentatively TRBD1 (5 bases). V was trimmed by 0 bases and J by 3 bases, leaving 14 bases between them. Germline values: CDR1 NSQYPW, CDR2 LRSPGD (reference sequence). The CDR3 has 16 residues. CDR3 in amino acids: CTCSADPPREDTEVFF. The sequenced CDR3 bases are TGCACCTGCAGTGCAGATCCGCCCAGGGAGGACACA.

This clone was seen a handful of times. The genes and germline here are from mouse. The DNA ends 4 residues before the CDR3 does, and the rest of the CDR3 is filled in from the germline J gene. V is TRBV5 and J is TRBJ2-7; a possible D gene is TRBD2 (6 bases). The germline gives CDR1 LGHNA, CDR2 YNLKQL (reference sequence). The CDR3 is 13 residues long. CDR3 protein: CASSQGWGDEQYF. The sequenced part of the CDR3 DNA is TGTGCCAGCAGCCAAGGCTGGGGAGAT.

In the case of this clone: Genes and germline come from the mouse. The read finishes 4 residues shy of the CDR3 end, and the germline J gene is used to complete it. This rearrangement joins TRBV5 to TRBJ2-7; no reliable D call. In germline, CDR1 is LGHNA, CDR2 YNLKQL (reference sequence). The CDR3 covers 16 residues. V lost 2 bases to trimming and J lost 0 bases, with 14 bases between them. The part of the CDR3 DNA that was read is TGTGCCAGCAGCCAACCTCACTTCTTTTTCTCCTAT. Translated, it gives CASSQPHFFFSY. The full CDR3 is CASSQPHFFFSYEQYF.

This clone came up a few times. Mouse gene names and germline throughout. The missing CDR3 end, 4 residues past where the read stops, is filled in from the germline J gene. The gene calls are TRBV1 and TRBJ1-4; 10 nucleotides line up with TRBD1. J was trimmed by 4 bases and V by 0 bases; bases with no gene match: 5. The CDR3 loop spans 17 amino acids. Germline V lookup: CDR1 NSQYPW, CDR2 LRSPGD (reference sequence). Partial CDR3 DNA: TGCACCTGCAGTGCAGACGCCGGGACAGGGGTCAACGAA. Translation: CTCSADAGTGVNE. In full, the CDR3 reads CTCSADAGTGVNERLFF.

This clone was detected only a few times. The germline and genes are mouse ones. The read falls 4 residues short of the CDR3 end, and the missing part is taken from the germline J gene. The chain links TRBV13-3 to TRBJ2-5; the match to TRBD1 covers 9 bases. The CDR3 extends over 16 amino acids. The junction had 7 bases not matched to a gene; V was cut back by 5 bases and J by 0 bases. Germline V gene lookup returns CDR1 NNHDY and CDR2 SYVADS. CDR3 in amino acids: CASRMGTGFNQDTQYF. The sequenced CDR3 bases are TGTGCCAGCAGGATGGGGACAGGGTTTAACCAAGAC.

Ten or more counts support this clone. Mouse names are used for the genes. The read stops 4 residues short of the end of the CDR3; the missing end is completed from the germline J gene. The chain joins TRBV13-3 to TRBJ1-2, with D perhaps matching TRBD1 (6 bases). This CDR3 is 13 amino acids long. Germline V gives CDR1 NNHDY, CDR2 SYVADS. The V end lost 5 bases, the J end lost 0 bases, and 8 bases lay between the germline ends. CDR3 amino acids: CASRQGTNSDYTF. The covered CDR3 bases are TGTGCCAGCAGACAGGGCACAAACTCC.

Points on this clone: Gene names and germline refer to mouse. With the read ending 4 residues before the CDR3 end, the germline J gene is used to fill in that end. This rearrangement joins TRBV16 to TRBJ2-3, with TRBD2 identical over 11 bases. V shed 4 bases and J 0 bases; nucleotides not matched to a gene: 3. The CDR3 has 16 residues. Germline loops: CDR1 SGHSA, CDR2 FRNQAP. CDR3 DNA, as far as it was read: TGTGCAAGCAGCTGGGACTGGGGGACTAGTGCAGAA. Its translation: CASSWDWGTSAE. The full CDR3 sequence reads CASSWDWGTSAETLYF.

At least ten counts were recorded for this clone. The genes and germline here are from mouse. The CDR3 end is not reached by the read, which stops 4 residues before it; the germline J gene fills it in. This chain connects TRBV13-3 to TRBJ2-3; 8 positions agree with TRBD1. The CDR3 runs 17 residues. The V gene's germline CDR1 is NNHDY and CDR2 SYVADS. The trim removed 0 bases at V and 0 bases at J, leaving 6 bases unmatched. Partial CDR3 DNA: TGTGCCAGCAGTGATGCAGGGGGCCCGAGTAGTGCAGAA. Protein product: CASSDAGGPSSAE. The entire CDR3 sequence reads CASSDAGGPSSAETLYF.

On this clone: The gene symbols are mouse symbols. The read terminates 4 residues ahead of where the CDR3 ends, so the germline J gene completes it. The chain carries TRBV1 and TRBJ2-4; the match to TRBD2 covers 11 bases. Germline-derived CDR1 and CDR2 are NSQYPW and LRSPGD (reference sequence). There are 17 residues in the CDR3. The V segment lost 0 bases and the J segment 0 bases; nucleotides outside the gene matches: 2. Partial CDR3 DNA: TGCACCTGCAGTGCAGATCACTGGGGGGGCAGTCAAAAC. It encodes CTCSADHWGGSQN. The CDR3 in full is CTCSADHWGGSQNTLYF.

This clone was seen only a few times. The gene symbols are mouse symbols. The sequenced fragment ends 4 residues before the CDR3 boundary, so the rest is inferred from the germline J gene. The gene calls are TRBV13-1 and TRBJ1-1, with 11 bases aligning to TRBD1. Germline V lookup: CDR1 NSHNY, CDR2 SYGAGN. CDR3 length: 14 amino acids. The CDR3 region is CASSVRDRGTEVFF. The sequenced part of the CDR3 DNA is TGTGCCAGCAGTGTCCGGGACAGGGGGACA.

Comments on this clone: The listed TCRdb protein conflicts with the DNA translation at residue 9, and the protein shown is translated directly from the DNA. Gene labels here are mouse ones. The sequenced fragment ends 3 residues before the CDR3 boundary, so the rest is inferred from the germline J gene. V gene TRBV13-3 combines with J gene TRBJ1-3; D not certain. The V end was cut by 4 bases, the J end by 4 bases, with 6 bases between. The CDR3 consists of 12 residues. Germline values: CDR1 NNHDY, CDR2 SYVADS. The DNA read from the CDR3 is TGTGCCAGCAGTTTGGTGGGAAATACG. Amino acid sequence: CASSLVGNT. The whole CDR3 protein is CASSLVGNTLYF. The full variable domain, in which reference TRBV13-3 and TRBJ1-3 provide the parts outside the CDR3, is EAAVTQSPRSKVAVTGGKVTLSCHQTNNHDYMYWYRQDTGHGLRLIHYSYVADSTEKGDIPDGYKASRPSQENFSLILELASLSQTAVYFCASSLVGNTLYFGEGSRLIVV.